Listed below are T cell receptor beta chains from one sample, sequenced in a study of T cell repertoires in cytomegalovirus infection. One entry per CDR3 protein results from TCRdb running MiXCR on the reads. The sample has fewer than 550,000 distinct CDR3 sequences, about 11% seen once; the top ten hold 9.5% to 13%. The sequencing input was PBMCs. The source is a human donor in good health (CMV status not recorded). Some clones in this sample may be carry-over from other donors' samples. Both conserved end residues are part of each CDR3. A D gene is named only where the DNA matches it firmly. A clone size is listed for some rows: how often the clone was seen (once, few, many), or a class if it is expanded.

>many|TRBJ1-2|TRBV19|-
CASSPDSFYGYTF
TGTGCCAGTAGCCCCGACAGCTTCTATGGCTACACCTTC
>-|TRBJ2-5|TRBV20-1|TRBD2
CSASPSGGWRYF
TGCAGTGCTAGCCCTAGCGGGGGGTGGCGCTACTTC
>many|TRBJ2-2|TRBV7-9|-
CASSLTGRVSGELFF
TGTGCCAGCAGCTTGACAGGTCGGGTATCCGGGGAGCTGTTTTTT
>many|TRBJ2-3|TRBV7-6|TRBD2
CATSGTSGRIGTDTQYF
TGTGCCACCTCCGGGACTAGCGGGAGAATTGGCACAGATACGCAGTATTTT
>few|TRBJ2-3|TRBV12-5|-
CASGWAGQTMRADTQYF
TGTGCTAGTGGTTGGGCGGGACAGACAATGAGGGCAGATACGCAGTATTTT
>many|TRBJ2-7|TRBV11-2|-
CASSSTSQIYEQYF
TGTGCCAGCAGCTCGACTTCTCAAATTTACGAGCAGTACTTC
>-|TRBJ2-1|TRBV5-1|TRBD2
CASSLASGLAGGEQFF
TGCGCCAGCAGCTTGGCCTCGGGACTAGCGGGAGGTGAGCAGTTCTTC
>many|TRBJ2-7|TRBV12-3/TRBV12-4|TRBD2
CASSLLLAGSPYEQYF
TGTGCCAGCAGTTTGTTACTAGCGGGAAGTCCCTACGAGCAGTACTTC
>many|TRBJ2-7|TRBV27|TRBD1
CASSPGTGVTYEQYF
TGTGCCAGCAGCCCCGGGACAGGGGTTACCTACGAGCAGTACTTC
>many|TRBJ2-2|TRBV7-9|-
CASSPPSVTGELFF
TGTGCCAGCAGCCCCCCCTCTGTAACCGGGGAGCTGTTTTTT
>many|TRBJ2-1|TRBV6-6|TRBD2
CASSYGGLAGDDITSSYNEQFF
TGTGCCAGCAGTTACGGTGGACTAGCGGGAGACGACATCACGAGCTCCTACAATGAGCAGTTCTTC
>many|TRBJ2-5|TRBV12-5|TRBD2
CASGSLTSGRSLCEETQYF
TGTGCTAGTGGTTCCCTAACTAGCGGGAGAAGTTTGTGTGAAGAGACCCAGTACTTC
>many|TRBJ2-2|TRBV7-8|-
CASSPRRGQSANTGELFF
TGTGCCAGCAGTCCCCGGCGGGGACAATCCGCGAACACCGGGGAGCTGTTTTTT
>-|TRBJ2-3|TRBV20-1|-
CSASEGKDTQYF
TGCAGTGCTAGCGAGGGCAAGGATACGCAGTATTTT
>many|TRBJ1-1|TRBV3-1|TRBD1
CASNLQGHNGEAFF
TGTGCCAGTAACCTACAGGGGCATAACGGTGAAGCTTTCTTT
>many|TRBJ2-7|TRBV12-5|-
CASGHYEQYF
TGTGCTAGTGGACACTACGAGCAGTACTTC
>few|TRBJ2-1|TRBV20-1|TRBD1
CSARESGGTSYNEQFF
TGCAGTGCTAGAGAATCAGGGGGAACCTCCTACAATGAGCAGTTCTTC
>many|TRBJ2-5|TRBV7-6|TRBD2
CASSSGLEETQYF
TGTGCCAGCAGCTCCGGACTAGAGGAGACCCAGTACTTC
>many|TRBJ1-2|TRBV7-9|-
CASSYYGANYGYTF
TGTGCCAGCAGCTATTACGGCGCTAACTATGGCTACACCTTC
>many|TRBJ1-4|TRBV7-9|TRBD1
CASSFDRGGDEKLFF
TGTGCCAGCAGCTTCGACAGGGGCGGGGATGAAAAACTGTTTTTT
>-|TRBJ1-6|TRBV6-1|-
CASTPPSSYNSPLHF
TGTGCCAGCACCCCGCCGAGCTCCTATAATTCACCCCTCCACTTT
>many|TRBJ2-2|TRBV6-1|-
CASSERGANTGELFF
TGTGCCAGCAGTGAAAGAGGGGCGAACACCGGGGAGCTGTTTTTT
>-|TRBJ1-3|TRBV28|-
CASRRRGPRPGNTIYF
TGTGCCAGCCGCCGGCGTGGCCCTCGTCCTGGAAACACCATATATTTT
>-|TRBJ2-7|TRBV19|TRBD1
CASSLPGQYYEQYF
TGTGCCAGTAGTCTCCCGGGACAGTACTACGAGCAGTACTTC
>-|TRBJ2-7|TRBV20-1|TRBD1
CSARDLGTVYEQYF
TGCAGTGCTAGAGATCTCGGGACAGTCTACGAGCAGTACTTC
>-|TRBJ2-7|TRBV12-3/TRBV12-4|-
CASSLRHISYEQYF
TGTGCCAGCAGTTTAAGGCATATAAGCTACGAGCAGTACTTC
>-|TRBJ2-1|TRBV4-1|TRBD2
CASSQVASGNNEQFF
TGCGCCAGCAGCCAAGTGGCTAGCGGTAACAATGAGCAGTTCTTC
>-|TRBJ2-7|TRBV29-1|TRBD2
CSVSGGTGEQYF
TGCAGCGTGAGCGGGGGAACGGGGGAGCAGTACTTC
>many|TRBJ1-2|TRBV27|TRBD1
CASTPTGALHYGYTF
TGTGCCAGCACGCCCACAGGGGCTCTACACTATGGCTACACCTTC
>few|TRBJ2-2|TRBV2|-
CASSELRGRGSGELFF
TGTGCCAGCAGTGAACTGCGGGGCAGGGGGTCCGGGGAGCTGTTTTTT
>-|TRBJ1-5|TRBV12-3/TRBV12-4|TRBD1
CASLRGQGRSQPQHF
TGTGCCAGCCTCCGGGGACAGGGACGAAGTCAGCCCCAGCATTTT
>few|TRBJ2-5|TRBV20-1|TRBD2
CSASRGSGRAQETQYF
TGCAGTGCTTCTAGGGGAAGTGGGAGGGCACAAGAGACCCAGTACTTC
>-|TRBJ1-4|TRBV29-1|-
CSVGREYEKLFF
TGCAGCGTTGGAAGGGAGTATGAAAAACTGTTTTTT
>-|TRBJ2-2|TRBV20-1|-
CSARGGPGGELFF
TGCAGTGCTAGAGGGGGGCCCGGCGGGGAGCTGTTTTTT
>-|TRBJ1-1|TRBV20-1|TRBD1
CSVRRDRVMNTEAFF
TGCAGTGTTCGCCGGGACAGGGTTATGAACACTGAAGCTTTCTTT
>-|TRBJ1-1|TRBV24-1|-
CATSDFGGTEAFF
TGTGCCACCAGTGATTTTGGAGGCACTGAAGCTTTCTTT
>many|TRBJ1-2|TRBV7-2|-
CASSPAGGLGGYTF
TGTGCCAGCAGCCCCGCGGGAGGTTTAGGCGGCTACACCTTC
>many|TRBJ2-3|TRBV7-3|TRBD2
CASSLMGLASDTQYF
TGTGCCAGCAGCTTAATGGGACTAGCTTCGGATACGCAGTATTTT
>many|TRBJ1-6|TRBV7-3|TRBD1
CASSLMSRGTRNSPLHF
TGTGCCAGCAGCTTAATGTCCAGGGGGACTCGAAATTCACCCCTCCACTTT
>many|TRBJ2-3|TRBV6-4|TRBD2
CASSVMGLAGDTQYF
TGTGCCAGCAGTGTAATGGGACTAGCGGGAGATACGCAGTATTTT
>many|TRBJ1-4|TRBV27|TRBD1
CASSLDRIHEKLFF
TGTGCCAGCAGTTTGGACAGGATTCATGAAAAACTGTTTTTT
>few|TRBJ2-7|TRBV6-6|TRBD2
CASTSGSGAYEQYF
TGTGCCAGCACTAGCGGGAGTGGCGCCTACGAGCAGTACTTC
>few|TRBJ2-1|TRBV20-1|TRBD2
CSASSPAGGDNEQFF
TGCAGTGCTAGCTCCCCTGCGGGGGGGGACAATGAGCAGTTCTTC
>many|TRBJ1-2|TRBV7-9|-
CASSPVGGTNYGYTF
TGTGCCAGCAGCCCGGTCGGGGGAACTAACTATGGCTACACCTTC
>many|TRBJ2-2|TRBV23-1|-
CASSRPLKGNTGELFF
TGCGCCAGCAGTCGGCCCCTAAAGGGGAATACCGGGGAGCTGTTTTTT
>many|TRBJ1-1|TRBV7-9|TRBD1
CASRYQGGTEAFF
TGTGCCAGCAGATATCAGGGGGGCACTGAAGCTTTCTTT